The 7 T cell receptor beta chains reported below all come from one sample, sequenced in a study of cytomegalovirus exposure and HLA in healthy donors. The PCR made use of 60 Vbeta and 13 Jbeta primers. Some clones are missing from TCRdb's copy, which holds only in-frame ones; the method was immunoSEQ multiplex PCR. The sample includes about 160,000 clones, 70% to 85% of them seen just once. Sequenced sample: PBMCs. These receptor sequences come from a man aged 35-49 years in good health and CMV-seronegative.

The rearrangement joins TRBV13 to TRBJ2-3; D is ambiguous. There are 14 residues in the CDR3. V was pared by 5 bases and J by 1 base, with 10 bases between. CDR1 is PRHDT and CDR2 is FYEKMQ in the germline V gene (reference sequence). The CDR3 protein is CASSPRSRTDTQYF. In nucleotides, the CDR3 is TGTGCCAGCAGCCCCAGGTCTCGCACAGATACGCAGTATTTT.

This clone appeared a single time. The rearrangement joins TRBV7-9 to TRBJ2-5, with D tentatively TRBD1 (5 bases). V lost 1 base and J lost 4, with 10 bases in between. The CDR3 has 14 amino acids. Germline assignment: CDR1 SEHNR and CDR2 FQNEAQ (reference sequence). CDR3 sequence (DNA): TGTGCCAGCAGCTTAGTTTCAGGGTTAGAGACCCAGTACTTC. It specifies CASSLVSGLETQYF.

This clone was seen once. V is TRBV5-4 and J is TRBJ2-1; no clear D gene. This CDR3 contains 12 residues. Trimming took off 4 bases at V and 5 bases at J, with 7 bases between the two ends. The germline V gene encodes CDR1 SGHNT and CDR2 YYREEE (reference sequence). The CDR3 reads CASSIRHNEQFF. The CDR3 nucleotides read TGTGCCAGCAGCATCAGGCACAATGAGCAGTTCTTC.

The chain links TRBV6-5 to TRBJ1-1; D ambiguous. Trimming stripped 7 bases from V and 10 bases from J, with 13 bases between. The CDR3 length is 11 residues. CDR1 MNHEY and CDR2 SVGAGI come from the germline V gene. The CDR3 protein is CASKTDSGAFF. Here the CDR3 DNA reads TGTGCCAGCAAGACTGATAGCGGAGCTTTCTTT.

This clone was seen once. The chain recombines TRBV7-9 with TRBJ2-1; no firm D call. The V gene lost 2 bases and the J gene lost 1 base, with 6 bases spanning the gap. The CDR3 is 14 amino acids. The germline gives CDR1 SEHNR, CDR2 FQNEAQ (reference sequence). CDR3: CASSLLRSYNEQFF. DNA for the CDR3: TGTGCCAGCAGCTTACTTAGATCCTACAATGAGCAGTTCTTC.

The chain uses TRBV6-8 and TRBJ2-7; 10 nucleotides agree with TRBD2. CDR3 length: 16 amino acids. The germline CDR1 and CDR2 sequences are MNHGY and SAAAGT. The J segment lost 4 bases and the V segment lost 5 bases, leaving 11 bases of the junction unmatched. Here the CDR3 DNA reads TGTGCCAGCAGTGGAAAAACTAGCGGGGATCTATACGAGCAGTACTTC. Encoded protein: CASSGKTSGDLYEQYF.

Note on this clone: An end of the junction differs from the germline gene, which may be a read error. V and J are TRBV5-1 and TRBJ1-5; D gene uncertain. Germline CDR1 reads SGHRS; CDR2 reads YFSETQ. The CDR3 is 12 residues long. The chain's CDR3 is CASSLQNQPQHF. CDR3 DNA: TGTGCCAGCAGCTTGCAGAATCAGCCCCAGCATTTT.